This T cell receptor (beta chain) was obtained from a study of cytomegalovirus exposure and HLA in healthy donors. 13 Jbeta primers and 60 Vbeta primers were used for the PCR. TCRdb's copy holds only in-frame clones and misses some; the assay was immunoSEQ multiplex PCR. The table lists approximately 75,000 clones, approximately 80% of them singletons, with under 20% in the top ten. CDR1 is ENHRY and CDR2 is SYGVKD in the germline V gene. This CDR3 comprises 15 residues. V lost 3 bases to trimming and J lost 7 bases, with 15 bases between them. The chain combines TRBV10-3 with TRBJ2-2; D might be TRBD1 (5 bases). Sequencing was carried out using PBMCs. The clonotype comes from a man aged 70-80 years in good health and CMV-seropositive. Here the CDR3 DNA reads TGTGCCATCAGTGACCTAGGGGCTGGTATCGGGGAGCTGTTTTTT. Amino acids: CAISDLGAGIGELFF.